These T cell receptor beta chains were read from a single sample in a study of OX40 agonist ivuxolimab in advanced cancers. Generated by immunoSEQ multiplex PCR, the TCRdb table keeps only in-frame clones and is missing some. The repertoire has tens of thousands of clones, around 90% of them found once; the top ten carry around 0.28%. The sample here was CD4+ or CD8+ T cells sorted from blood, taken in a trial of the OX40 agonist ivuxolimab. Receptors were obtained from an adult with an advanced solid tumor such as melanoma, head and neck, liver or kidney cancer. Each CDR3 is given with its conserved first and last residue. D genes are given only for firm matches. Only part of the rows carry a size: once, few, many, or a class if the clone is expanded.

j_gene	v_gene	d_gene	abundance	CDR3nt	CDR3aa
TRBJ1-2	TRBV5-4	TRBD1	NA	TGTGCCAGCAGCTTGGCCTCGGCAGGGGGCGCGGGGGGTGGCTACACCTTC	CASSLASAGGAGGGYTF
TRBJ2-2	TRBV5-1	TRBD2	NA	TGCGCCAGCAGCCTCTCCGGGACTAGTCACGGGGAGCTGTTTTTT	CASSLSGTSHGELFF
TRBJ1-1	TRBV21-1	NA	NA	TGTGCCAGCGGAGCGACCGGGGGGGAAGCTTTCTTT	CASGATGGEAFF
TRBJ2-7	TRBV7-8	NA	NA	TGTGCCAGCAGCTTTGAGAGAAGGGGCGAGCAGTACTTC	CASSFERRGEQYF
TRBJ2-2	TRBV11-1	TRBD2	NA	TGTGCCAGCAGCTCTTCTAGCGGGGGGTACACCGGGGAGCTGTTTTTT	CASSSSSGGYTGELFF
TRBJ2-2	TRBV27	NA	once	TGTGCCAGCAGTCCCACCTTTGGGACAAGAAACACCGGGGAGCTGTTTTTT	CASSPTFGTRNTGELFF
TRBJ1-2	TRBV9	NA	NA	TGTGCCAGCAGCGTAGGAGAACGCGGGGTGGCTGGCTACACCTTC	CASSVGERGVAGYTF
TRBJ1-6	TRBV5-4	TRBD1	NA	TGTGCCAGCAGCCCGGGGAGAGGACAGGGGAATTCACCCCTCCACTTT	CASSPGRGQGNSPLHF
TRBJ2-3	TRBV11-3	NA	NA	TGTGCCAGCAGCTCCCGTTGGGGGGCCGAGGCAGATACGCAGTATTTT	CASSSRWGAEADTQYF
TRBJ2-7	TRBV11-2	NA	NA	TGTGCCAGCAGCTTAGGAGGGGGGGACTACGAGCAGTACTTC	CASSLGGGDYEQYF
TRBJ2-5	TRBV5-5	TRBD2	NA	TGTGCCAGCAGCCAGGGCCCACTAGCGGGTGAGACCCAGTACTTC	CASSQGPLAGETQYF
TRBJ2-7	TRBV19	NA	once	TGTGCCAGTAGTATCGCCACAGGGACTCACTACGAGCAGTACTTC	CASSIATGTHYEQYF
TRBJ2-5	TRBV5-1	NA	NA	TGCGCCAGCAGCTCAACGACAGGGAGGCAAGAGACCCAGTACTTC	CASSSTTGRQETQYF
TRBJ2-3	TRBV29-1	NA	NA	TGCAGCGTTCTCGGATCTAGCACAGATACGCAGTATTTT	CSVLGSSTDTQYF
TRBJ1-2	TRBV5-8	TRBD1	NA	TGTGCCAGCAGCTTAGGACAGGGCGTATCGGGTGGCTACACCTTC	CASSLGQGVSGGYTF
TRBJ2-3	TRBV19	TRBD2	NA	TGTGCCAGTAGTCGGGGCGGGGGGGCCACAGATACGCAGTATTTT	CASSRGGGATDTQYF
TRBJ2-3	TRBV5-1	TRBD1	once	TGCGCCAGCAGCCTGACAGGGACCAGCACAGATACGCAGTATTTT	CASSLTGTSTDTQYF
TRBJ2-6	TRBV5-1	NA	NA	TGCGCCAGCAGCCGCGACAGCTCTGGGGCCAACGTCCTGACTTTC	CASSRDSSGANVLTF
TRBJ2-1	TRBV7-6	NA	NA	TGTGCCAGCAGCCCTCAAGGGGGCTCCTACAATGAGCAGTTCTTC	CASSPQGGSYNEQFF
TRBJ2-3	TRBV5-6	NA	NA	TGTGCCAGCAGCTTAACAGGCGATAGCACAGATACGCAGTATTTT	CASSLTGDSTDTQYF
TRBJ1-2	TRBV5-1	NA	NA	TGCGCCAGCAGCTTGGAAGGGTCCCTCTATGGCTACACCTTC	CASSLEGSLYGYTF
TRBJ2-1	TRBV7-3	NA	NA	TGTGCCAGCAGCTCGAGAGCTAGCGTCGGCTCCTACAATGAGCAGTTCTTC	CASSSRASVGSYNEQFF
TRBJ1-4	TRBV5-1	NA	NA	TGCGCCAGCAGCTTGGCAGGGTTTGGAAATGAAAAACTGTTTTTT	CASSLAGFGNEKLFF
TRBJ1-1	TRBV5-4	NA	NA	TGTGCCAGCAGCTTGGCCGAGGGGCAGGGGAATACTGAAGCTTTCTTT	CASSLAEGQGNTEAFF
TRBJ2-6	TRBV2	TRBD1	NA	TGTGCCAGCAGTCCGGACAGGGACGCTGGGGCCAACGTCCTGACTTTC	CASSPDRDAGANVLTF
TRBJ1-1	TRBV19	NA	NA	TGTGCCAGTAGTATCAGACCCCCCGGACCAAGCGGCACTGAAGCTTTCTTT	CASSIRPPGPSGTEAFF
TRBJ2-5	TRBV30	NA	once	TGTGCCTGGAACCGACAGTCTCAAGAGACCCAGTACTTC	CAWNRQSQETQYF
TRBJ1-1	TRBV5-1	NA	NA	TGCGCCAGCAGCTTGGCGGGGTTGCAAAGCTCGGCTGAAGCTTTCTTT	CASSLAGLQSSAEAFF
TRBJ2-3	TRBV19	TRBD2	NA	TGTGCCAGTGGAGGACTAGCGGGGGGAGATACGCAGTATTTT	CASGGLAGGDTQYF
TRBJ1-5	TRBV7-9	NA	NA	TGTGCCAGCAGCTTCAGGGACAGCAATCAGCCCCAGCATTTT	CASSFRDSNQPQHF
TRBJ2-7	TRBV18	TRBD1	NA	TGTGCCAGCTCAACGACAGGGACCTCCCGGTACGAGCAGTACTTC	CASSTTGTSRYEQYF
TRBJ1-2	TRBV6-6	NA	NA	TGTGCCAGCAGTTACCTCGGGACCGCTACTAACTATGGCTACACCTTC	CASSYLGTATNYGYTF
TRBJ2-2	TRBV6-6	NA	NA	TGTGCCAGCAGTCCTGGGCCAAGGGAGCTGTTTTTT	CASSPGPRELFF
TRBJ2-3	TRBV5-1	NA	NA	TGCGCCAGCAGCTTCGGTGGGGGCCCTAGCACAGATACGCAGTATTTT	CASSFGGGPSTDTQYF
TRBJ2-2	TRBV7-2	TRBD2	NA	TGTGCCAGCAGCTCGGGGGGCACCGGGGAGCTGTTTTTT	CASSSGGTGELFF
TRBJ2-2	TRBV6-6	NA	NA	TGTGCCAGCAGGCACCTAGAGACGTACACCGGGGAGCTGTTTTTT	CASRHLETYTGELFF
TRBJ2-1	TRBV7-9	TRBD1	NA	TGTGCCAGCAGCCCCGGACAGGGGCTCAATGAGCAGTTCTTC	CASSPGQGLNEQFF
TRBJ1-4	TRBV7-8	TRBD1	NA	TGTGCCAGCAGCTCACGGACAGGGGGGATTAACACTAATGAAAAACTGTTTTTT	CASSSRTGGINTNEKLFF
TRBJ2-1	TRBV18	NA	NA	TGTGCCAGCTCCGGGCCGGGTCCGGATGAGCAGTTCTTC	CASSGPGPDEQFF
TRBJ1-3	TRBV9	NA	NA	TGTGCCAGCAGCGCGCGAAGCTTATTCCTCTCTGGAAACACCATATATTTT	CASSARSLFLSGNTIYF
TRBJ1-5	TRBV19	NA	NA	TGTGCCATCCCCGGTCGGCACTATAGCAATCAGCCCCAGCATTTT	CAIPGRHYSNQPQHF
TRBJ1-2	TRBV30	TRBD1	NA	TGTGCCTGGAAATTAAGCCAGGGGGCTGGTGGCTACACCTTC	CAWKLSQGAGGYTF
TRBJ2-1	TRBV5-1	NA	few	TGCGCCAGCAGCCGGCCAGACTTCTCCTACAATGAGCAGTTCTTC	CASSRPDFSYNEQFF
TRBJ1-2	TRBV5-1	NA	NA	TGCGCCAGCAGCTTGGCCGCACAGGCGGGTGGCTACACCTTC	CASSLAAQAGGYTF
TRBJ2-7	TRBV12-5	TRBD2	NA	TGTGCTAGTGGCGCGGGACTAGCATACGAGCAGTACTTC	CASGAGLAYEQYF
TRBJ2-7	TRBV2	NA	NA	TGTGCCAGCAGTGACCAGGGGTACGAGCAGTACTTC	CASSDQGYEQYF
TRBJ1-3	TRBV6-1	NA	NA	TGTGCCAGCAGTGAAGCGGACGGGGGGTTCGACACCATATATTTT	CASSEADGGFDTIYF
TRBJ2-3	TRBV7-9	TRBD2	NA	TGTGCCAGCAGCTTCATGGCGGGGGGCAGCACAGATACGCAGTATTTT	CASSFMAGGSTDTQYF
TRBJ2-7	TRBV11-2	TRBD1	NA	TGTGCCAGCAGCCAGAGGCGACAGGGCGACGAGCAGTACTTC	CASSQRRQGDEQYF
TRBJ1-5	TRBV5-4	NA	NA	TGTGCCAGCAGCGCCGGGACGGTCAATCAGCCCCAGCATTTT	CASSAGTVNQPQHF
TRBJ1-6	TRBV25-1	NA	NA	TGTGCCAGCAGTGTTCAGGGGTCGGCTAATTCACCCCTCCACTTT	CASSVQGSANSPLHF
TRBJ2-7	TRBV19	TRBD1	once	TGTGCCAGTAGTTTATACCGGGACAGAGCCTACGAGCAGTACTTC	CASSLYRDRAYEQYF
TRBJ1-2	TRBV4-1	NA	once	TGCGCCAGCAGCCAAGACGGAGTGTATGGCTACACCTTC	CASSQDGVYGYTF
TRBJ1-1	TRBV7-2	NA	NA	TGTGCCAGCAGCTTGGGGTTTGCGGGACCAGGCACTGAAGCTTTCTTT	CASSLGFAGPGTEAFF
TRBJ2-5	TRBV6-5	TRBD1	NA	TGTGCCAGCAGTTATGGACAGGGATCGGAGACCCAGTACTTC	CASSYGQGSETQYF